The clone carrying this T cell receptor (beta chain) was detected only a few times. Antigen specificity is unknown. This sample stems from a study of response to subunit inactivated influenza vaccine. Germline trimming cut 4 bases from V and 10 bases from J; bases unmatched to any gene: 8. This CDR3 spans 14 amino acids. Germline assignment: CDR1 SGHDT and CDR2 YYEEEE. TCRdb ran MiXCR on the RT-PCR reads and lists one entry per CDR3 protein. This table has some 500,000 distinct CDR3 sequences, approximately 15% appearing once. General study results and limits: Authors proposed each seasonal influenza vaccination draws in few new T cells.

This TCR derives from a man between 50 and 75 years old who received an inactivated influenza vaccine. The gene calls are TRBV5-6 and TRBJ1-6, with 7 nucleotides matching TRBD1. The source was CD4+ T cells sorted from PBMCs, collected 23 months after vaccination. The CDR3, as DNA: TGTGCCAGCAGCACCCCAGGGGGAACGTCACCCCTCCACTTT. Its translation is CASSTPGGTSPLHF.